Sequencing of this T cell receptor (beta chain) was carried out in a study of Ad26.COV2.S vaccination and SARS-CoV-2 variants. The length of the CDR3 is 15 residues. The trim removed 4 bases at V and 7 bases at J, leaving 10 bases unmatched. Germline V gene sequence: CDR1 SEHNR, CDR2 FQNEAQ (reference sequence). This clone was recorded a few times. The sample's treatment: 15 to 20 received Ad26.COV2.S at low or high dose, single or two shots; 5 received placebo; per-sample allocation not given. Sampling took place 63 days after the first vaccine or placebo injection. Generated by immunoSEQ multiplex PCR, the TCRdb table keeps only in-frame clones and is missing some. The table records some 370,000 clones, 83% of them present only once.

The TCR was taken from a person between 18 and 65 years old who received the Ad26.COV2.S COVID-19 vaccine or a placebo. The specimen was peripheral blood, collected in a trial of Ad26.COV2.S vaccine versus placebo. V and J are TRBV7-9 and TRBJ1-2, with 9 bases lining up with TRBD1. This CDR3 reads CASSSTEQGAGGYTF. The CDR3 nucleotides read TGTGCCAGCAGCTCCACGGAACAGGGGGCGGGTGGCTACACCTTC.